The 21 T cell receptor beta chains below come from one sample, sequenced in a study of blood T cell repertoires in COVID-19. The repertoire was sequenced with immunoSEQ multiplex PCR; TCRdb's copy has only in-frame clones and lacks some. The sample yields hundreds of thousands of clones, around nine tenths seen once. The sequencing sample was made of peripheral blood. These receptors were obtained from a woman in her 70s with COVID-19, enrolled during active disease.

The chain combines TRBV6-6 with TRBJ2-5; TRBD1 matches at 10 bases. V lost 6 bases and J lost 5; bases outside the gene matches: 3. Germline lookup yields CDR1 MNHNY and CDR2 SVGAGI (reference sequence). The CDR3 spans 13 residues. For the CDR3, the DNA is TGTGCCAGCAGCCGACAGGGGGCGGAGACCCAGTACTTC. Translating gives CASSRQGAETQYF.

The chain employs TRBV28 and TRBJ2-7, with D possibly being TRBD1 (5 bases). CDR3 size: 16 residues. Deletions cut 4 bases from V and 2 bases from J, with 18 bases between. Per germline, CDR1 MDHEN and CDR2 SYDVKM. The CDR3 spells CASSSPREAGPYEQYF. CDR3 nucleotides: TGTGCCAGCAGTTCCCCCAGGGAAGCTGGCCCCTACGAGCAGTACTTC.

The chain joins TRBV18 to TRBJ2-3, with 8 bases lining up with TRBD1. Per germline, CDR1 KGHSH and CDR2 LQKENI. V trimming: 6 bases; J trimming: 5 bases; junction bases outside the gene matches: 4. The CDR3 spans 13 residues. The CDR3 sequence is CASSGQGVDTQYF. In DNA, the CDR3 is TGTGCCAGCTCTGGACAGGGTGTAGATACGCAGTATTTT.

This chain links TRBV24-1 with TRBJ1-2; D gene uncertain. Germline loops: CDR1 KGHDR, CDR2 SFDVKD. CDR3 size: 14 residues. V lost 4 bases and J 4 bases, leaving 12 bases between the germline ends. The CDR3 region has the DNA TGTGCCACCAGTGAGGCCAGTTATTTCTATGGCTACACCTTC. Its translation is CATSEASYFYGYTF.

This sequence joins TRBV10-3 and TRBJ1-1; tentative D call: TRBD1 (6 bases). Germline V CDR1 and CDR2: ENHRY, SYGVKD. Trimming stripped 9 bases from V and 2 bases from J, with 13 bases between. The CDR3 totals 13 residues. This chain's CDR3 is CAIQGTINTEAFF. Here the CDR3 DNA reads TGTGCCATACAAGGGACAATTAACACTGAAGCTTTCTTT.

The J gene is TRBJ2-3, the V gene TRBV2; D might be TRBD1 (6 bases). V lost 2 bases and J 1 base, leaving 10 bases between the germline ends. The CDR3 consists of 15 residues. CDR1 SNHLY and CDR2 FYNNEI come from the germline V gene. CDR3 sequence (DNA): TGTGCCAGCAGTGAATGGGCAGGGGGCACAGATACGCAGTATTTT. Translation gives CASSEWAGGTDTQYF.

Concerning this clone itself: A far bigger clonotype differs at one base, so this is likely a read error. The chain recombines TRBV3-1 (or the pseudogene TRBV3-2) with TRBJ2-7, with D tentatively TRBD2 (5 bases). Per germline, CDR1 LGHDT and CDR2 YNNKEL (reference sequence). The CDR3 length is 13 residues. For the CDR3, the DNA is TGTGCCTGCAGCCGCCGGGGCTCCTACGAGCAGTACTTC. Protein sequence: CACSRRGSYEQYF.

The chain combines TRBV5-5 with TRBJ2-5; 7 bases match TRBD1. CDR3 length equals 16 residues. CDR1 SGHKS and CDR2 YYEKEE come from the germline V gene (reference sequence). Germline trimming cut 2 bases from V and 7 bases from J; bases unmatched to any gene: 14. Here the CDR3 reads CASSLNPTGDRRTQYF. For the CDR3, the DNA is TGTGCCAGCAGCTTAAACCCAACAGGGGACCGGCGGACCCAGTACTTC.

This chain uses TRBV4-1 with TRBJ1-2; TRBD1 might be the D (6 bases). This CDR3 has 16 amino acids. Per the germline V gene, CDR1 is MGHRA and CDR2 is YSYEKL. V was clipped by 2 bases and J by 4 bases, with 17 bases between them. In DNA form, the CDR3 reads TGCGCCAGCAGCCAAAGAGCCTACAGGGATCCCTATGGCTACACCTTC. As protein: CASSQRAYRDPYGYTF.

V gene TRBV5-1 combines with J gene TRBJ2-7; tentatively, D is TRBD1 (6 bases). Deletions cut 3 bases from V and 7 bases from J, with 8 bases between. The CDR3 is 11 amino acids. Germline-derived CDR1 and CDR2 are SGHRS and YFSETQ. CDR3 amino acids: CASSWGPEQYF. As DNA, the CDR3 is TGCGCCAGCAGCTGGGGGCCAGAGCAGTACTTC.

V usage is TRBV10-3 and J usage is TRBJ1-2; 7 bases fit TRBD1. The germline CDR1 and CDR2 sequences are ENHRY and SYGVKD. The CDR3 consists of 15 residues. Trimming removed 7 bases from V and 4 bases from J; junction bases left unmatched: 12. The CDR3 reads CAIKTDRVSSYGYTF. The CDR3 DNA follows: TGTGCCATCAAAACCGACAGGGTCTCTTCCTATGGCTACACCTTC.

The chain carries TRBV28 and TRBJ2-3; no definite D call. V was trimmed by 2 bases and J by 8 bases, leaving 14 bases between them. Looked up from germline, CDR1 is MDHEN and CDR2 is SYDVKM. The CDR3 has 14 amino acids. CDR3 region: CASSLEGLGGTQYF. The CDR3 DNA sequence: TGTGCCAGCAGTTTAGAAGGTTTAGGCGGTACGCAGTATTTT.

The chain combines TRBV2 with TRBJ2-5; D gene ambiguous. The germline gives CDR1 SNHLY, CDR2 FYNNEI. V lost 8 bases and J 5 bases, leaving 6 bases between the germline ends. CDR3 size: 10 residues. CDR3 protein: CASVAETQYF. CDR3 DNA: TGTGCCAGCGTCGCGGAGACCCAGTACTTC. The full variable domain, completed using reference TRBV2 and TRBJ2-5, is EPEVTQTPSHQVTQMGQEVILRCVPISNHLYFYWYRQILGQKVEFLVSFYNNEISEKSEIFDDQFSVERPDGSNFTLKIRSTKLEDSAMYFCASVAETQYFGPGTRLLVL.

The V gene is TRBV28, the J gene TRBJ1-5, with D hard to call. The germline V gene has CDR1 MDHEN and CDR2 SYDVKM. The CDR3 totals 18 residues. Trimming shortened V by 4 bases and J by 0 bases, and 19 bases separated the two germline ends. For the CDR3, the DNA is TGTGCCAGCAGTTATATCGGGCTTTCGGGAAATAGCAATCAGCCCCAGCATTTT. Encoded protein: CASSYIGLSGNSNQPQHF. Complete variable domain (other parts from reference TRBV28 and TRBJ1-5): DVKVTQSSRYLVKRTGEKVFLECVQDMDHENMFWYRQDPGLGLRLIYFSYDVKMKEKGDIPEGYSVSREKKERFSLILESASTNQTSMYLCASSYIGLSGNSNQPQHFGDGTRLSIL.

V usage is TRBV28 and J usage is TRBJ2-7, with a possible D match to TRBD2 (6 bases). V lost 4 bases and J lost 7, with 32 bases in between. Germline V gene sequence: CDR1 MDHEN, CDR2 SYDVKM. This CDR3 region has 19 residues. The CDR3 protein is CASSSGSQAYPLARGEQYF. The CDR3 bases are TGTGCCAGCAGTTCAGGGTCCCAGGCCTACCCACTAGCTCGGGGGGAGCAGTACTTC. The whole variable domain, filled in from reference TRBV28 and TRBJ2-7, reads DVKVTQSSRYLVKRTGEKVFLECVQDMDHENMFWYRQDPGLGLRLIYFSYDVKMKEKGDIPEGYSVSREKKERFSLILESASTNQTSMYLCASSSGSQAYPLARGEQYFGPGTRLTVT.

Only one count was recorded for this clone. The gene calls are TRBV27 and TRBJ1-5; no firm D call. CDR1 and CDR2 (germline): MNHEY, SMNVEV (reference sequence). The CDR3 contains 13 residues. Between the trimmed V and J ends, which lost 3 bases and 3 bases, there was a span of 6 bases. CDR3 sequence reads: CASSFGPNQPQHF. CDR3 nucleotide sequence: TGTGCCAGCAGTTTTGGGCCCAATCAGCCCCAGCATTTT.

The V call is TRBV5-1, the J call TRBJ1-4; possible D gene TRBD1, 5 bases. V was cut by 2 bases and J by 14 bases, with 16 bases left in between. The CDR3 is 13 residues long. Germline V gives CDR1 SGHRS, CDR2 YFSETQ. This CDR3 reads CASSFSEDTELFF. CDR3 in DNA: TGCGCCAGCAGCTTCAGTGAGGACACAGAGCTGTTTTTT.

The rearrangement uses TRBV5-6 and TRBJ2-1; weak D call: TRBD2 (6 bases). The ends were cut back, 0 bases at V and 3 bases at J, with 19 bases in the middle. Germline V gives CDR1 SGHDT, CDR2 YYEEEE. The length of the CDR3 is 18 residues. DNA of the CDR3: TGTGCCAGCAGCTTGGGGCTGGGGCCGGGGGTAGGCTACAATGAGCAGTTCTTC. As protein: CASSLGLGPGVGYNEQFF.

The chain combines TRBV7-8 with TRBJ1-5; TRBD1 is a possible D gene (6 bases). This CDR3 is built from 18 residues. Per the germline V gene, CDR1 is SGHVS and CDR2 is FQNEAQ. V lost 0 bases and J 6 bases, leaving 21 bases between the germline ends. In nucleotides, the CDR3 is TGTGCCAGCAGCTTAGCCGGGCCAACAGGGCCCTACGGTCAGCCCCAGCATTTT. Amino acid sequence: CASSLAGPTGPYGQPQHF.

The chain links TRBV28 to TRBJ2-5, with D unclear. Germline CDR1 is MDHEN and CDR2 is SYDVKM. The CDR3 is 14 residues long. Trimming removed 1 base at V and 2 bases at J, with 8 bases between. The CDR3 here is CASSLFAFQETQYF. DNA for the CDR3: TGTGCCAGCAGTTTATTCGCGTTTCAAGAGACCCAGTACTTC.

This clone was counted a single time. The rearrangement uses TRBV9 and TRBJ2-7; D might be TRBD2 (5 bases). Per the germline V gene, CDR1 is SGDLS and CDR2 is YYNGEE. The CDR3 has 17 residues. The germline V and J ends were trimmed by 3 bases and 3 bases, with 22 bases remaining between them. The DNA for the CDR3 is TGTGCCAGCAGCGCCAATCCAAGCTCCCTGGGGAGCTACGAGCAGTACTTC. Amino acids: CASSANPSSLGSYEQYF.